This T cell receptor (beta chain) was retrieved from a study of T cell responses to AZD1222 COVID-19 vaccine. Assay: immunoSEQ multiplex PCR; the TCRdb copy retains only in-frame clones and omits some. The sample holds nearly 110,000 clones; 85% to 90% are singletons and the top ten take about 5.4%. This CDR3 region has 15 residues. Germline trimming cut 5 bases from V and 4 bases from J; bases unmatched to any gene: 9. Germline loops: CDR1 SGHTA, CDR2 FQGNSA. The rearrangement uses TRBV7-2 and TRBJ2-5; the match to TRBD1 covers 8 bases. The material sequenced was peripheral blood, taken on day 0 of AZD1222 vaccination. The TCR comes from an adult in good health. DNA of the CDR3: TGTGCCAGCAGCGCAGCCGGGACAGGCGGAGAGACCCAGTACTTC. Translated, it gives CASSAAGTGGETQYF. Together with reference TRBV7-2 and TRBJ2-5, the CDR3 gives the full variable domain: GAGVSQSPSNKVTEKGKDVELRCDPISGHTALYWYRQSLGQGLEFLIYFQGNSAPDKSGLPSDRFSAERTGGSVSTLTIQRTQQEDSAVYLCASSAAGTGGETQYFGPGTRLLVL.